The subject of this entry is one T cell receptor beta chain. Its antigen is still unknown. This sample is part of a study of blood T cells in healthy people across ages. The wider study: Capture by template switching was about one barcoded beta molecule per two T cells. Study-wide results and caveats: In older individuals, TCR beta diversity per million T cells was lower, falling roughly linearly with age.

The CDR3 has 16 residues. A minimum of 6 million PBMCs was isolated per sample. The authors ran a second PCR of roughly 6 to 12 cycles using a sample-barcoded 5' primer and a J-beta primer mix. TCRdb ran MiXCR on the 5' RACE reads and lists one entry per CDR3 protein. The repertoire holds 600,000 or so distinct CDR3 sequences, with roughly 43% as singletons. The source material was blood. The sequence was obtained from an elderly man in good health. The chain is built from TRBV21-1 and TRBJ2-7; the tabulated D call, TRBD1, remains unverified against the DNA. TRBV21-1 is given as a pseudogene. CDR3 DNA: TGTGCCAGCAGCAAAAGTGTGGGGCAGAACTCCTACGAGCAGTACTTC. This translates into CASSKSVGQNSYEQYF.